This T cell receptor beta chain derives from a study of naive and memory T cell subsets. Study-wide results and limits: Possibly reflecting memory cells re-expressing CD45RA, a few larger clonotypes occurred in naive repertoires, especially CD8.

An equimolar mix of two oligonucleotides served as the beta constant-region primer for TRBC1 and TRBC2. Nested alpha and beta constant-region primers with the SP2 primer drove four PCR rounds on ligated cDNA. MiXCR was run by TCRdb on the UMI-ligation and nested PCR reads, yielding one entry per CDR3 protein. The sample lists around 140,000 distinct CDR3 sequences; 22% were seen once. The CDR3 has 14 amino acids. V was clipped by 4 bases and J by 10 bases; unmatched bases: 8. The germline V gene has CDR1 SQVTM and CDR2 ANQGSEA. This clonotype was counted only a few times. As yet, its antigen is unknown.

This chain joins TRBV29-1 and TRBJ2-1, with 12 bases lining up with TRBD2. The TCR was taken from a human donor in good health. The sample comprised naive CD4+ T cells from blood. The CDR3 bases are TGCAGCGTTGGACTAGCGGGAGACGGAGACGAGCAGTTCTTC. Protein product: CSVGLAGDGDEQFF.